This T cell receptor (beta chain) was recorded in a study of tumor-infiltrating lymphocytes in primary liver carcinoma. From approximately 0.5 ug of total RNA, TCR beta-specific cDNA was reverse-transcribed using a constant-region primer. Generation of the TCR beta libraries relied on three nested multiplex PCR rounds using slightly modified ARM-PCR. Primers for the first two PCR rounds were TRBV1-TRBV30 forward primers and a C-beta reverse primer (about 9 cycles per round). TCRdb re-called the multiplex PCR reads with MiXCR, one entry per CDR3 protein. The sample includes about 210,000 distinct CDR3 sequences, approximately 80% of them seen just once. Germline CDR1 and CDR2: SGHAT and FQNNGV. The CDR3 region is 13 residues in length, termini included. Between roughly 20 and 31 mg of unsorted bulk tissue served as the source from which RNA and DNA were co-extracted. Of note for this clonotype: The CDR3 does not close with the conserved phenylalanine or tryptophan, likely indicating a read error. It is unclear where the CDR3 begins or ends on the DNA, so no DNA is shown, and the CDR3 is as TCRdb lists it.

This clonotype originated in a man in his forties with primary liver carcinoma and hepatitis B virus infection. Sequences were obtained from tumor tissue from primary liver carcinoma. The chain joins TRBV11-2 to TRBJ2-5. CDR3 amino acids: CASSLGTFETQDL.